Following are 25 T cell receptor beta chains from one sample sequenced in a study of T-cell reconstitution after alpha-beta-depleted transplantation in children. Construction of the TCRbeta library involved unique molecular identifiers. MiXCR was run by TCRdb on the PCR reads, yielding one entry per CDR3 protein. The sample has 450,000 to 600,000 distinct CDR3 sequences, 15% to 20% seen once; the top ten hold 3.3%. The sample consisted of PBMCs from the stem cell graft donor, taken from the stem cell graft. All receptors come from a human donor who donated a stem cell graft to a child with acute lymphoblastic leukemia.

The sample holds a few counts of this clonotype. This chain links TRBV5-8 with TRBJ2-7, with TRBD2 matching over 10 bases. Germline CDR1 reads SGHTS; CDR2 reads YDEGEE. J was trimmed by 3 bases and V by 0 bases; bases with no gene match: 6. The CDR3 contains 16 residues. The CDR3 sequence: CASSLAGTSDYYEQYF. CDR3 sequence (DNA): TGTGCCAGCAGCTTGGCCGGGACTAGCGACTACTACGAGCAGTACTTC.

This clonotype was observed a handful of times. The V gene is TRBV10-3, the J gene TRBJ2-3; 7 bases map to TRBD1. In germline, CDR1 is ENHRY, CDR2 SYGVKD. CDR3 length equals 14 residues. Germline trimming cut 6 bases from V and 0 bases from J; bases unmatched to any gene: 3. In nucleotides, the CDR3 is TGTGCCATCAGCTCACAGGGGAGCACAGATACGCAGTATTTT. Its protein is CAISSQGSTDTQYF.

This clonotype was counted only a few times. The chain carries TRBV29-1 and TRBJ1-5; unclear D gene. The germline CDR1 and CDR2 sequences are SQVTM and ANQGSEA. Trimming pared 5 bases from V and 1 base from J, leaving 9 bases between. The CDR3 has 13 residues. The CDR3 nucleotides read TGCAGCGTTATCCCGGGGAGCAATCAGCCCCAGCATTTT. Translating it yields CSVIPGSNQPQHF.

The chain carries TRBV9 and TRBJ2-2; no firm D call. The germline CDR1 and CDR2 sequences are SGDLS and YYNGEE. The CDR3 runs 17 residues. The V end lost 1 base, the J end lost 2 bases, and 15 bases lay between the germline ends. The CDR3 coding sequence is TGTGCCAGCAGCGTACCGCGGACCTTACCTAACACCGGGGAGCTGTTTTTT. Its translation: CASSVPRTLPNTGELFF.

A few counts support this clonotype. One end of the junction does not line up with germline, which may come from a read error. The V call is TRBV3-1, the J call TRBJ1-4; possible D gene TRBD1, 5 bases. The CDR3 is made up of 13 amino acids. Germline loops: CDR1 LGHDT, CDR2 YNNKEL (reference sequence). The CDR3 sequence: CASSQEVGHEGIF. DNA for the CDR3: TGTGCCAGCAGCCAAGAGGTCGGCCACGAGGGGATTTTT.

The V and J genes are TRBV6-5 and TRBJ2-1; D gene ambiguous. Germline V CDR1 and CDR2: MNHEY, SVGAGI. V lost 2 bases and J lost 5, with 13 bases in between. The CDR3 runs to 15 residues. This chain's CDR3 is CASSYRWKGNNEQFF. CDR3 sequence (DNA): TGTGCCAGCAGTTACAGGTGGAAGGGTAACAATGAGCAGTTCTTC.

This clonotype was observed a handful of times. V usage is TRBV18 and J usage is TRBJ2-7; D unresolved. V was clipped by 4 bases and J by 1 base, with 8 bases between them. CDR1 is KGHSH, CDR2 LQKENI, per germline. This CDR3 is 13 amino acids long. Here the CDR3 DNA reads TGTGCCAGCTCACGACCGGAATCCTACGAGCAGTACTTC. This translates into CASSRPESYEQYF. Supplemented by reference TRBV18 and TRBJ2-7, the full variable domain reads NAGVMQNPRHLVRRRGQEARLRCSPMKGHSHVYWYRQLPEEGLKFMVYLQKENIIDESGMPKERFSAEFPKEGPSILRIQQVVRGDSAAYFCASSRPESYEQYFGPGTRLTVT.

The rearrangement links TRBV20-1 to TRBJ2-7; D not certain. Trimming stripped 0 bases from V and 0 bases from J, with 9 bases between. There are 14 residues in the CDR3. Germline CDR1 and CDR2: DFQATT and SNEGSKA (reference sequence). For the CDR3, the DNA is TGCAGTGCTAGAGAGCCTCCCCCCTCCTACGAGCAGTACTTC. This encodes CSAREPPPSYEQYF.

The rearrangement links TRBV4-1 to TRBJ1-1; D is uncertain. V gave up 0 bases and J gave up 0 bases, with 8 bases separating them. The CDR3 covers 15 residues. CDR1 is MGHRA, CDR2 YSYEKL, per germline. The CDR3 nucleotides read TGCGCCAGCAGCCAAGATGAGCTTATGAACACTGAAGCTTTCTTT. This codes for CASSQDELMNTEAFF.

The V and J genes are TRBV29-1 and TRBJ1-6, with TRBD1 matching 9 bases. The germline gives CDR1 SQVTM, CDR2 ANQGSEA. This CDR3 is built from 14 residues. Losses at the gene ends were 6 bases for V and 9 bases for J; bases not matched to a gene: 9. The CDR3 DNA follows: TGCAGCGTCACAGGACAGGGGTCGGGTTCACCCCTCCACTTT. Translated, it gives CSVTGQGSGSPLHF.

This clonotype has a handful of counts. The V call is TRBV4-1, the J call TRBJ2-5; TRBD1 matches at 7 bases. The CDR3 loop spans 16 amino acids. Losses at the gene ends were 1 base for V and 7 bases for J; bases not matched to a gene: 12. Per the germline V gene, CDR1 is MGHRA and CDR2 is YSYEKL. As DNA, the CDR3 is TGCGCCAGCAGCCAAGCGACAGGGACGCCCAATTGGACCCAGTACTTC. Translated, it gives CASSQATGTPNWTQYF.

This chain joins TRBV6-5 and TRBJ2-7; D may be TRBD2 (5 bases). In germline, CDR1 is MNHEY, CDR2 SVGAGI. The CDR3 spans 15 residues. V lost 2 bases and J 0 bases, leaving 11 bases between the germline ends. The CDR3 here is CASSYNRGPSYEQYF. CDR3 in DNA: TGTGCCAGCAGTTACAACAGAGGGCCCTCCTACGAGCAGTACTTC.

The chain couples TRBV5-1 to TRBJ1-4; D remains ambiguous. Per the germline V gene, CDR1 is SGHRS and CDR2 is YFSETQ. Trimming shortened V by 0 bases and J by 8 bases, and 14 bases separated the two germline ends. The CDR3 has 15 residues. Written as DNA, the CDR3 is TGCGCCAGCAGCTTGGATGGGCGGTCTTGGGAAAAACTGTTTTTT. It codes for CASSLDGRSWEKLFF.

This rearrangement joins TRBV12-3 or TRBV12-4 to TRBJ2-5; 11 bases fit TRBD2. Germline trimming cut 6 bases from V and 2 bases from J; bases unmatched to any gene: 2. The CDR3 is 14 amino acids. CDR3 sequence (DNA): TGTGCCAGCAGACGACTAGCGGGACAAGAGACCCAGTACTTC. The encoded protein is CASRRLAGQETQYF.

This clonotype was seen more than once but under ten times. This chain links TRBV27 with TRBJ1-4; 8 nucleotides line up with TRBD1. Germline V gene data show CDR1 as MNHEY and CDR2 as SMNVEV (reference sequence). Unmatched junction bases numbered 12, after V lost 10 bases and J lost 8 bases. This CDR3 contains 14 residues. As DNA, the CDR3 is TGTGCCACCGGATTACTCGGGACAGGCGAAAAACTGTTTTTT. Amino acids: CATGLLGTGEKLFF.

The V and J genes are TRBV7-9 and TRBJ2-1; 9 nucleotides align to TRBD2. The CDR3 runs 17 residues. Germline trimming cut 4 bases from V and 4 bases from J; bases unmatched to any gene: 11. Germline values: CDR1 SEHNR, CDR2 FQNEAQ (reference sequence). CDR3 loop: CASSSSSGRTVYNEQFF. The CDR3 DNA sequence: TGTGCCAGCAGCTCCTCCAGCGGGAGGACGGTTTACAATGAGCAGTTCTTC.

The gene calls are TRBV5-1 and TRBJ1-1; D remains ambiguous. The CDR3 has 13 amino acids. V shed 0 bases and J shed 4 bases, with 7 bases lying between them. Germline values: CDR1 SGHRS, CDR2 YFSETQ. The CDR3 region is CASSLDGPTEAFF. The CDR3 DNA reads as TGCGCCAGCAGCTTGGACGGCCCCACTGAAGCTTTCTTT.

This clonotype was picked up a small number of times. This chain connects TRBV4-2 to TRBJ2-3; 9 nucleotides agree with TRBD2. J lost 2 bases, V lost 0 bases, and 3 bases had no gene match. Germline V gene data show CDR1 as LGHNA and CDR2 as YNFKEQ. The CDR3 has 16 residues. The CDR3: CASSQEREGLTDTQYF. CDR3 sequence (DNA): TGTGCCAGCAGCCAAGAGCGGGAGGGCCTCACAGATACGCAGTATTTT.

The sample holds a few counts of this clonotype. V and J are TRBV12-3 or TRBV12-4 and TRBJ2-1, with a weak D call TRBD2 (6 bases). V shed 6 bases and J shed 8 bases, with 8 bases lying between them. The CDR3 sequence is 11 residues long. The CDR3 loop is CASRRLDEQFF. Written as DNA, the CDR3 is TGTGCCAGCAGACGACTAGATGAGCAGTTCTTC.

This clonotype turned up a few times. The V gene is TRBV6-5, the J gene TRBJ2-1; 8 positions match TRBD2. The germline V gene encodes CDR1 MNHEY and CDR2 SVGAGI. V shed 2 bases, J shed 5 bases, and the junction held 5 bases outside the gene matches. The CDR3 consists of 15 residues. The CDR3 region is CASSYREGGDNEQFF. Here the CDR3 DNA reads TGTGCCAGCAGTTACCGGGAGGGGGGGGACAATGAGCAGTTCTTC.

To note about this clonotype: An end of the junction differs from the germline gene, which may be a read error. The chain joins TRBV29-1 to TRBJ2-3; 10 positions match TRBD2. This CDR3 region has 14 residues. The germline gives CDR1 SQVTM, CDR2 ANQGSEA. The DNA for the CDR3 is TGCAGCGTCGAAGGACTAGCGGAAAGAGATACGCAGTATTTT. Its translation: CSVEGLAERDTQYF.

CDR3 in DNA: TGTGCCAGCAGCTTAGGAGGGGTTCCCTACAATGAGCAGTTCTTC. Its protein is CASSLGGVPYNEQFF. The chain is built from TRBV7-6 and TRBJ2-1; D is perhaps TRBD1 or TRBD2 (5 bases each). V was pared by 1 base and J by 2 bases, with 9 bases between. The germline CDR1 and CDR2 sequences are SGHVS and FNYEAQ. The CDR3 runs 15 residues.

DNA of the CDR3: TGCAGCGTTGGTTCGGGCCAGCCCCAGCATTTT. As protein: CSVGSGQPQHF. The chain links TRBV29-1 to TRBJ1-5, with unresolved D. CDR1 and CDR2 from the germline V gene are SQVTM and ANQGSEA. The ends were cut back, 4 bases at V and 7 bases at J, with 8 bases in the middle. This CDR3 comprises 11 residues. The whole variable domain, remainder taken from reference TRBV29-1 and TRBJ1-5, is SAVISQKPSRDICQRGTSLTIQCQVDSQVTMMFWYRQQPGQSLTLIATANQGSEATYESGFVIDKFPISRPNLTFSTLTVSNMSPEDSSIYLCSVGSGQPQHFGDGTRLSIL.

V and J are TRBV19 and TRBJ1-5; unclear D gene. Between the trimmed V and J ends, which lost 3 bases and 7 bases, there was a span of 10 bases. The CDR3 has 13 residues. Germline V CDR1 and CDR2: LNHDA, SQIVND (reference sequence). As DNA, the CDR3 is TGTGCCAGTAGTATGAAGGGCACCCAGCCCCAGCATTTT. This encodes CASSMKGTQPQHF.

The V gene is TRBV7-8, the J gene TRBJ2-7; possibly TRBD2 for D (6 bases). Trimming stripped 4 bases from V and 0 bases from J, with 19 bases between. This CDR3 contains 17 residues. Looked up from germline, CDR1 is SGHVS and CDR2 is FQNEAQ. The CDR3 sequence is CASSSSRLDPSSYEQYF. The CDR3 DNA reads as TGTGCCAGCAGCTCGAGCCGACTAGACCCAAGCTCCTACGAGCAGTACTTC. The entire variable domain, with the rest obtained from reference TRBV7-8 and TRBJ2-7, is as follows: GAGVSQSPRYKVAKRGQDVALRCDPISGHVSLFWYQQALGQGPEFLTYFQNEAQLDKSGLPSDRFFAERPEGSVSTLKIQRTQQEDSAVYLCASSSSRLDPSSYEQYFGPGTRLTVT.